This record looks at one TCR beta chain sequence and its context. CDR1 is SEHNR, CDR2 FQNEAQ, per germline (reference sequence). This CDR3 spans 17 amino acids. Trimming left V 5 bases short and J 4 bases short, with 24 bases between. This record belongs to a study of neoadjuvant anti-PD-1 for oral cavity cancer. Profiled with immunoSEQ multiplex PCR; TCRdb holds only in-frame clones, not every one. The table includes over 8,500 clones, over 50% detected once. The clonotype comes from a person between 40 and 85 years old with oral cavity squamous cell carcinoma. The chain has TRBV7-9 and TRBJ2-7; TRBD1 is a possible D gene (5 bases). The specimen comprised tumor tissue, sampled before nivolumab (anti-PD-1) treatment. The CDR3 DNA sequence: TGTGCCAGCAGCCAGCTTAGAACGCGGCAGGGAATTTACGAGCAGTACTTC. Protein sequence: CASSQLRTRQGIYEQYF.